This TCR beta chain was observed in a study of control samples from healthy donors and cancer patients. This CDR3 region has 13 residues. CDR1 is ENHRY and CDR2 is SYGVKD in the germline V gene. The ends were cut back, 5 bases at V and 4 bases at J, with 11 bases in the middle. TCRdb's table, derived via immunoSEQ multiplex PCR, lists solely in-frame clones and lacks some. The sample carries about 70,000 clones, around 87% recorded once. Input material: PBMCs. The chain recombines TRBV10-3 with TRBJ1-2, with unresolved D. This clonotype originated in a woman aged 50 to 65 with head and neck cancer. The chain's CDR3 is CAISLRSGYGYTF. The CDR3 coding sequence is TGTGCCATCAGTCTCCGCAGCGGCTATGGCTACACCTTC.